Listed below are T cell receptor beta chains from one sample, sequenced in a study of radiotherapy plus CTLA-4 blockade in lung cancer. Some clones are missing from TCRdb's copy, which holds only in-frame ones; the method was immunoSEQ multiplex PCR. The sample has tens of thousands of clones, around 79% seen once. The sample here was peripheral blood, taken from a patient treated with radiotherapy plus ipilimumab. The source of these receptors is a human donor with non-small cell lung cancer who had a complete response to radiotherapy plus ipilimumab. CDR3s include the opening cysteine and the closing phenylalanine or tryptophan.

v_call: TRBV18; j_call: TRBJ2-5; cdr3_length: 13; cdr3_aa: CASSPPQRETQYF
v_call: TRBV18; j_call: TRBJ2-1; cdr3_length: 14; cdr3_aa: CASSPRGPKDEQFF
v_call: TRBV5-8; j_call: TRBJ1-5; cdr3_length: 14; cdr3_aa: CASSLGNSNQPQHF
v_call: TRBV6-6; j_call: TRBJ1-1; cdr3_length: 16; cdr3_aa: CASSYPRSLGNTEAFF
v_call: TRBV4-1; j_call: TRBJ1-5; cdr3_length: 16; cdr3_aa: CASSQVPSGRGQPQHF
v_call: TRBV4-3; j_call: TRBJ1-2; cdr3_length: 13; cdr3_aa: CASSQDQLYGYTF
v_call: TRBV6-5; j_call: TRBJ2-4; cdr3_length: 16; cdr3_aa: CASSFQGGLAKNIQYF
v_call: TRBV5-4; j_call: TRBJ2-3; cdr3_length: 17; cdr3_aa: CASSWTSGGAAGDTQYF
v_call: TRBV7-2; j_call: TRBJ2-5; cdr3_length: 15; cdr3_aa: CASSLAGQSQETQYF
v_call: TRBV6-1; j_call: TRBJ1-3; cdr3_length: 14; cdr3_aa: CASTSGQLGNTIYF
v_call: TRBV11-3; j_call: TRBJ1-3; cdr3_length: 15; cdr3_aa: CASSPRDTSGNTIYF
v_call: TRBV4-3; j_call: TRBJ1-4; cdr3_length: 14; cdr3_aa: CASSPGTAWEKLFF
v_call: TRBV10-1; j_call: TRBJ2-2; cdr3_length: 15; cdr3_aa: CASSADRGSTGELFF
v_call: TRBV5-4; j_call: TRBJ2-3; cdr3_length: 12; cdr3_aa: CASSLSTDTQYF
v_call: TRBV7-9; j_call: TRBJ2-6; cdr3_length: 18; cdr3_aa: CASSPPTGMTSGANVLTF
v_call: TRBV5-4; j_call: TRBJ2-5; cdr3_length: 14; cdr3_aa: CASSLAATQETQYF
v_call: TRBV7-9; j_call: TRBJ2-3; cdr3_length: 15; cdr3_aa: CASSSGLAITDTQYF
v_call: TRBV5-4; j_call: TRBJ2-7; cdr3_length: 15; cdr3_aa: CASSLDPGAINEQYF
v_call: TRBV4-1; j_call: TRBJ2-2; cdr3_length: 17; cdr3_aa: CASSRPLFGQPASELFF
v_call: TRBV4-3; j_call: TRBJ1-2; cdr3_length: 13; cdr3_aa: CASSQDNAAGYTF
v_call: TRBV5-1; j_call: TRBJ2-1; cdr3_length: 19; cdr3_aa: CASSLGDPSRGHSYNEQFF
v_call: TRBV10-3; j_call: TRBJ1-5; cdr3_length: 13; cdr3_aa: CAISGDLNQPQHF
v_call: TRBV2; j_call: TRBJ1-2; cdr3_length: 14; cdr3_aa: CASTTRTGNYGYTF
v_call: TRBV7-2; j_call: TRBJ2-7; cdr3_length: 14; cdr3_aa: CASSLGGSIAEQYF
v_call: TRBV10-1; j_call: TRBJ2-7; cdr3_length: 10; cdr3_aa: CANNREGQYF
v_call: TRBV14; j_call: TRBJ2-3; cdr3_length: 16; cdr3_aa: CASSQAGIGMMNTQYF
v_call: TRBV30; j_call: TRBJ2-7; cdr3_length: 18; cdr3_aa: CACAIGRGVFGDSYEQYF
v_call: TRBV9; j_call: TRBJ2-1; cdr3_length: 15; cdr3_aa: CASSVASGEYNEQFF
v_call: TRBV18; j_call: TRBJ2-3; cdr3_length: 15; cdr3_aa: CASSPGQALTDTQYF
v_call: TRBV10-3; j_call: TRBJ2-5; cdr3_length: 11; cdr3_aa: CAISEKETQYF
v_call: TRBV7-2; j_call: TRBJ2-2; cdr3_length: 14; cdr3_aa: CASSFNRRTGELFF
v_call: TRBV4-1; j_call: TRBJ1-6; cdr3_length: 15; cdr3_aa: CASSQDRDHNSPLHF
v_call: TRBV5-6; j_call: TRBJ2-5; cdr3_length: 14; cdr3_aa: CASSHMTGGETQYF
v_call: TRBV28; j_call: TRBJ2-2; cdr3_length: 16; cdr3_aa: CASRPGLAGEGRELFF
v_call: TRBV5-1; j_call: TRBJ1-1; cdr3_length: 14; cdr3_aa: CASSGTGRNTEAFF
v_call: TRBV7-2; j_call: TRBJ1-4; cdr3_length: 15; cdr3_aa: CASSLARGLGEKLFF
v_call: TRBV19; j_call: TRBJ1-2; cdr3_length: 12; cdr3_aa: CASRGTGFGYTF
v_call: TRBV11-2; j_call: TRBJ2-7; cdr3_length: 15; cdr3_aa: CASSLDPGQDYEQYF
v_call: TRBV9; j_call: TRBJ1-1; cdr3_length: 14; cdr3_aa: CASSVGSGNTEAFF
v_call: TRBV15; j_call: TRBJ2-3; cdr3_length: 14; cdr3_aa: CATSSLRGADTQYF
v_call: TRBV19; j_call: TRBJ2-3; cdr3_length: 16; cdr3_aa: CASSMQAGLPTDTQYF
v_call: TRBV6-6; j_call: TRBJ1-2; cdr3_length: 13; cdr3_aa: CASRRAAGTGYTF
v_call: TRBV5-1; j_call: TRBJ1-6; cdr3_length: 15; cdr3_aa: CASSLGVRDNSPLHF
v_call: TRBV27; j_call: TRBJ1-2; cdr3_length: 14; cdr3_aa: CASSLSGQGYGYTF